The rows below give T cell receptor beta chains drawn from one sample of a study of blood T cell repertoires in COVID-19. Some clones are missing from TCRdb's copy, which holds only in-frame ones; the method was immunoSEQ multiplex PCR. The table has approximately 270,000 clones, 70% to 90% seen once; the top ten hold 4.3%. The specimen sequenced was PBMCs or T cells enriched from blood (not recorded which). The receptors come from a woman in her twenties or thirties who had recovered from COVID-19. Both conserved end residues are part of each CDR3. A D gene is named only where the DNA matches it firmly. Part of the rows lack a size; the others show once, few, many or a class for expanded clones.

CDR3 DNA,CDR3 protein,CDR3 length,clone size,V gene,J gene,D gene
TGCGCCAGCAGCCAAGAATTAGGACAGACGTCCTATGGCTACACCTTC,CASSQELGQTSYGYTF,16,few,TRBV4-1,TRBJ1-2,-
TGTGCCAGCAGCCCTAGGAGGCGCGGGAGGGCCGGGAACGGGGAGCTGTTTTTT,CASSPRRRGRAGNGELFF,18,-,TRBV9,TRBJ2-2,TRBD2
TGTGCCAGCAGCGGGGACAGGGGTCGGGAAAAACTGTTTTTT,CASSGDRGREKLFF,14,few,TRBV7-8,TRBJ1-4,TRBD1
TGTGCCAGCTCACCTTGGTTCAGCGCCACCATATATTTT,CASSPWFSATIYF,13,-,TRBV18,TRBJ1-3,-
TGTGCCAGCAGTTTAAGCGGGACATTGAACACTGAAGCTTTCTTT,CASSLSGTLNTEAFF,15,-,TRBV6-5,TRBJ1-1,-
TGTGCCAGCAGCCCCAGGACTAGAAACACCGGGGAGCTGTTTTTT,CASSPRTRNTGELFF,15,-,TRBV28,TRBJ2-2,TRBD2
TGTGCCAGCAGTTCTTATCCCTCCTCTGACGAGGGCCAAGAGACCCAGTACTTC,CASSSYPSSDEGQETQYF,18,few,TRBV28,TRBJ2-5,-
TGTGCCAGCAGTTATCATGACAGCGTGGGCGAAAAACTGTTTTTT,CASSYHDSVGEKLFF,15,-,TRBV6-6,TRBJ1-4,-
TGTGCCAGCAGCCACCGGGACAGGCCCTACAATGAGCAGTTCTTC,CASSHRDRPYNEQFF,15,once,TRBV7-9,TRBJ2-1,TRBD1
TGTGCCAGCAGTTCGAGGGACAGAAACACTGAAGCTTTCTTT,CASSSRDRNTEAFF,14,-,TRBV27,TRBJ1-1,TRBD1
TGCGCCAGCAGCTTGGTACTAGCTCACGAGCAGTACTTC,CASSLVLAHEQYF,13,few,TRBV5-1,TRBJ2-7,-
TGTGCCAGCAGCGTATCGCCCGGGACAGGGCAAGGCTACACCTTC,CASSVSPGTGQGYTF,15,-,TRBV9,TRBJ1-2,TRBD1
TGTGCCAGCACCCTCTCCGGGGAGGGGATGAACACTGAAGCTTTCTTT,CASTLSGEGMNTEAFF,16,few,TRBV7-9,TRBJ1-1,-
TGTGCCAGCAGCCTAACCGCGGGGGCAGAGGGGACTAATGAAAAACTGTTTTTT,CASSLTAGAEGTNEKLFF,18,-,TRBV28,TRBJ1-4,-
TGTGCCAGCAGCTTAGGTGGCGGTAGCAATCAGCCCCAGCATTTT,CASSLGGGSNQPQHF,15,medium-sized,TRBV7-9,TRBJ1-5,-
TGTGCCAGTAGTATATCGGAGTTCCTCCTGACTTTC,CASSISEFLLTF,12,-,TRBV19,TRBJ2-6,-
TGTGCCAGCAGTCCAGGGGGAATCGGGGACAGTGATACTGAAGCTTTCTTT,CASSPGGIGDSDTEAFF,17,-,TRBV28,TRBJ1-1,TRBD1
TGTGCCAGCAGCTTAGGGACTAGCGGGATGGATGAGCAGTTCTTC,CASSLGTSGMDEQFF,15,-,TRBV7-8,TRBJ2-1,TRBD2
TGTGCCAGCAGTGAAGGAGAGGGTGGGCAGCCCCAGCATTTT,CASSEGEGGQPQHF,14,-,TRBV6-1,TRBJ1-5,-
TGTGCCAGCAGTGAACCGGGGAGAAACGACGAGCAGTACTTC,CASSEPGRNDEQYF,14,-,TRBV25-1,TRBJ2-7,-
TGTGCCAGCAGTGACACGGACAGGGCTCTCGATAATTCACCCCTCCACTTT,CASSDTDRALDNSPLHF,17,once,TRBV2,TRBJ1-6,TRBD1
TGTGCCATCAGTTACCAGGCGCTCCGGGGGGGTGAGCAGTTCTTC,CAISYQALRGGEQFF,15,-,TRBV10-3,TRBJ2-1,TRBD2
TGCGCCAGCAGCCAAGACGGAGCGGGGGGGGCCTACAATGAGCAGTTCTTC,CASSQDGAGGAYNEQFF,17,-,TRBV4-1,TRBJ2-1,TRBD2